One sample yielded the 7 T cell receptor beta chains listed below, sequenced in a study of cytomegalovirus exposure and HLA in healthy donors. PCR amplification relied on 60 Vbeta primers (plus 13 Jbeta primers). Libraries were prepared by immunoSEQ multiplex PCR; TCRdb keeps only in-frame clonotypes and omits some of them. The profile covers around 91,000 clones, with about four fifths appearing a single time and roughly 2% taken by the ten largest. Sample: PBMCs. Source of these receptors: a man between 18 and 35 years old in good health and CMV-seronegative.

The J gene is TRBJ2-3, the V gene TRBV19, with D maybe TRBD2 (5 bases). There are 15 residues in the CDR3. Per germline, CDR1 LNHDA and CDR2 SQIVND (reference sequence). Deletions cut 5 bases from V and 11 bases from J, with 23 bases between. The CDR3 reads CASSLGDSAQRGQYF. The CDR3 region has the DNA TGTGCCAGTAGTTTGGGAGACTCCGCACAACGGGGGCAGTATTTT.

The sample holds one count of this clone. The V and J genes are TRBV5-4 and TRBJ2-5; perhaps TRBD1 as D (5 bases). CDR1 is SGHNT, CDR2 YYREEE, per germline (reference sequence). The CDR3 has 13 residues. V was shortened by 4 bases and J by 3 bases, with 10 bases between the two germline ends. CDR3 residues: CASSPDSKETQYF. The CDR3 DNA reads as TGTGCCAGCAGCCCCGACAGTAAAGAGACCCAGTACTTC.

This CDR3 reads CAWSVNWQVGQPQHF. CDR3 sequence (DNA): TGTGCCTGGAGTGTAAACTGGCAGGTCGGTCAGCCCCAGCATTTT. The rearrangement joins TRBV30 to TRBJ1-5, with unresolved D. This CDR3 comprises 15 residues. V lost 0 bases and J 6 bases, leaving 15 bases between the germline ends. CDR1 is GTSNPN and CDR2 is SVGIG in the germline V gene (reference sequence).

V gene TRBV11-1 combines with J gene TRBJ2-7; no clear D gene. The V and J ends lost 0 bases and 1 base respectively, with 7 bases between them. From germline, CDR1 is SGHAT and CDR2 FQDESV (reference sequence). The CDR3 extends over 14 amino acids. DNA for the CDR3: TGTGCCAGCAGCTTAGCGGGCAGTTCCTACGAGCAGTACTTC. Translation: CASSLAGSSYEQYF.

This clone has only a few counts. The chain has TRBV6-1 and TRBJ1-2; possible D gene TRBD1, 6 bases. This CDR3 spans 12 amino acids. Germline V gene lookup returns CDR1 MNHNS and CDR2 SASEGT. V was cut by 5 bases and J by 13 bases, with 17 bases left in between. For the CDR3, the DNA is TGTGCCAGCAGTACGACAGGTCTCCGATGCACCTTC. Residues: CASSTTGLRCTF.

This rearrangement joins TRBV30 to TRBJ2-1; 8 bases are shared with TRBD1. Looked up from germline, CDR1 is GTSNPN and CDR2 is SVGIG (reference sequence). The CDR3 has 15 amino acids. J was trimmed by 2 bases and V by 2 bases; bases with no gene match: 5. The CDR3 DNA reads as TGTGCCTGGAGTCCCGGGACAGGTCCCTACAATGAGCAGTTCTTC. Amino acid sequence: CAWSPGTGPYNEQFF.

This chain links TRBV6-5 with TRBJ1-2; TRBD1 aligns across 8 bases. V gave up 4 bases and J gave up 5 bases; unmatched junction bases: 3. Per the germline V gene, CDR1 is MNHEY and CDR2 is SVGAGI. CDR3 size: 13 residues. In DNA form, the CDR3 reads TGTGCCAGCAGTTGGGGACAGGCTTATGGCTACACCTTC. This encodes CASSWGQAYGYTF.